The clone carrying this T cell receptor beta chain appeared a single time. The data were obtained in a study of PD-L1 blockade in urothelial cancer. Study in general: Each patient had 0 to 3 earlier chemotherapy regimens.

CDR1 is SGDLS and CDR2 is YYNGEE in the germline V gene. CDR3 size: 15 residues. After removal of 4 bases from V and 1 base from J, the junction contained 7 bases not matched to a gene. This table comes from immunoSEQ multiplex PCR, and its TCRdb copy is limited to in-frame clones, with some not included. The sample records about 86,000 clones, approximately 87% being singletons. Time point indicated: pretreatment peripheral blood. Specimen: PBMCs, collected around atezolizumab (anti-PD-L1) treatment. The chain has TRBV9 and TRBJ1-2, with 7 bases identical to TRBD1. The receptor's source is a man between 60 and 75 years old with urothelial cancer. In nucleotides, the CDR3 is TGTGCCAGCAGCTCACGGGACAGCCTTAACTATGGCTACACCTTC. Translating gives CASSSRDSLNYGYTF.